This TCR beta chain came from a study of CD8+CD57+ T cells in acquired aplastic anemia. The germline gives CDR1 MGHDK, CDR2 SYGVNS. This CDR3 has 12 residues. With V trimmed by 5 bases and J by 8 bases, 5 bases remained unmatched. Selection for sequencing was limited to patients who had shown CD8+CD57+ cell expansion by flow cytometry. Genomic DNA served as template for TCR beta VDJ and CDR3 profiling. One entry per CDR3 protein results from TCRdb running MiXCR on the reads. In the table there are about 160,000 distinct CDR3 sequences, around half of which are singletons. In the case of this clonotype: No conserved phenylalanine or tryptophan ends this CDR3, so it is likely a read error.

The sequence was obtained from a human donor with aplastic anemia. The V gene is TRBV25-1, the J gene TRBJ1-2; 7 bases agree with TRBD1. The material sequenced was sorted CD4+, CD8+, or CD8+CD57+ T cells (not recorded which) from PBMCs. The CDR3 reads CASSTGALGYTL. DNA for the CDR3: TGTGCCAGCAGTACAGGGGCCCTCGGCTACACCCTC.